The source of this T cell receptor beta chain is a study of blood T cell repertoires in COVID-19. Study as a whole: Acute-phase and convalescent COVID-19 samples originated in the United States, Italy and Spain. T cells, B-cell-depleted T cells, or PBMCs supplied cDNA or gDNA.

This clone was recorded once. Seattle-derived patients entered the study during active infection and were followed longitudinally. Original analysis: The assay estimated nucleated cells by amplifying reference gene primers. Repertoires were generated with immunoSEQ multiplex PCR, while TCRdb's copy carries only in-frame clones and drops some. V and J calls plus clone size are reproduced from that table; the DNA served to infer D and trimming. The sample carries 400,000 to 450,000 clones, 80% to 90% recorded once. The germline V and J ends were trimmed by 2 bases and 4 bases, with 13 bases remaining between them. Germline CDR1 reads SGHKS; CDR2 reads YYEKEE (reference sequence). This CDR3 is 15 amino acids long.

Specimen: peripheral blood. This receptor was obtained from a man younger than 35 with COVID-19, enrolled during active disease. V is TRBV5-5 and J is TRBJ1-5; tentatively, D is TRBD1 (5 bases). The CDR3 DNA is TGTGCCAGCAGCTTCGGTTGGGGCCCAAATCAGCCCCAGCATTTT. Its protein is CASSFGWGPNQPQHF.